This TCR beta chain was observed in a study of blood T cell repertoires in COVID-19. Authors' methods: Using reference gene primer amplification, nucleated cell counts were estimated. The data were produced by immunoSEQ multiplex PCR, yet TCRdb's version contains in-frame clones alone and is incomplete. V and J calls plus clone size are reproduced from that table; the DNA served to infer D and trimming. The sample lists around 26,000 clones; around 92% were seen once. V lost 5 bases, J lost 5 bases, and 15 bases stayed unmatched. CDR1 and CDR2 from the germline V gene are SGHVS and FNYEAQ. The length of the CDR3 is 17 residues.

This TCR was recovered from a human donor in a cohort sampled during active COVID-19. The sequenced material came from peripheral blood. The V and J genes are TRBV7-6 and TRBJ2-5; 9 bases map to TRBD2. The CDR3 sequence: CASSKRTSVAPGETQYF. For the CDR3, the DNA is TGTGCCAGCAGCAAGCGGACTAGCGTCGCACCCGGGGAGACCCAGTACTTC.